The 32 T cell receptor beta chains given below trace back to one sample, sequenced in a study of beta chain features in type 1 diabetes. The authors reverse transcribed all of the isolated RNA, so sequencing captured expressed TCRB transcripts. TCRdb's copy holds only in-frame clones and misses some; the assay was immunoSEQ multiplex PCR. The table shows some 140,000 clones, with around a tenth occurring only once. Sequences were obtained from central memory CD4+ T cells from blood. These receptors all stem from a man younger than 35 in good health.

The table lists this clone with many counts. Compared with germline, one end of the junction differs, possibly owing to a read error. The chain couples TRBV14 to TRBJ2-7, with D hard to call. Germline assignment: CDR1 SGHDN and CDR2 FVKESK. The CDR3 is made up of 11 amino acids. This CDR3 is CASSQFGPAAF. DNA for the CDR3: TGTGCCAGCAGCCAATTTGGGCCAGCCGCCTTC.

The rearrangement uses TRBV30 and TRBJ1-1, with 7 nucleotides matching TRBD1. The germline V gene encodes CDR1 GTSNPN and CDR2 SVGIG (reference sequence). J lost 5 bases, V lost 2 bases, and 5 bases had no gene match. The CDR3 has 13 residues. CDR3 nucleotide sequence: TGTGCCTGGAGTCTACAGGGGAGGACTGAAGCTTTCTTT. This codes for CAWSLQGRTEAFF.

This clone appeared a few times. This chain links TRBV5-1 with TRBJ2-1; D is possibly TRBD2 (6 bases). This CDR3 spans 12 amino acids. The germline V gene has CDR1 SGHRS and CDR2 YFSETQ. Between the trimmed V and J ends, which lost 6 bases and 5 bases, there was a span of 9 bases. CDR3 nucleotides: TGCGCCAGCACCCCGGGGGACAATGAGCAGTTCTTC. Its protein is CASTPGDNEQFF.

The rearrangement joins TRBV6-5 to TRBJ2-3, with TRBD2 matching 8 bases. This CDR3 is 14 amino acids long. V was clipped by 6 bases and J by 4 bases; unmatched bases: 6. Germline CDR1 MNHEY, CDR2 SVGAGI. The CDR3 here is CASRRTSRPDTQYF. The CDR3, as DNA: TGTGCCAGCAGACGGACTAGCCGCCCAGATACGCAGTATTTT.

J is TRBJ1-2 and V is TRBV6-5; unclear D gene. The CDR3 runs to 14 residues. Germline V gives CDR1 MNHEY, CDR2 SVGAGI. V lost 2 bases and J 2 bases, leaving 9 bases between the germline ends. CDR3 nucleotide sequence: TGTGCCAGCAGTTACCGGGGAGCAAACTATGGCTACACCTTC. The encoded protein is CASSYRGANYGYTF.

At least ten counts were recorded for this clone. The chain couples TRBV29-1 to TRBJ1-6; D perhaps matches TRBD1 (5 bases). CDR3 length: 12 amino acids. Germline V gene sequence: CDR1 SQVTM, CDR2 ANQGSEA. With 6 bases removed from V and 10 bases from J, the gap between germline ends came to 13 bases. CDR3 bases: TGCAGCGTCAGGGAGGCAGGATCACCCCTCCACTTT. It is translated as CSVREAGSPLHF. Combining the CDR3 with reference TRBV29-1 and TRBJ1-6 gives the whole variable domain SAVISQKPSRDICQRGTSLTIQCQVDSQVTMMFWYRQQPGQSLTLIATANQGSEATYESGFVIDKFPISRPNLTFSTLTVSNMSPEDSSIYLCSVREAGSPLHFGNGTRLTVT.

Only a few counts were recorded for this clone. V gene TRBV7-3 combines with J gene TRBJ2-3, with TRBD2 matching 11 bases. The CDR3 loop spans 15 amino acids. V lost 5 bases, J lost 7 bases, and 8 bases stayed unmatched. Germline CDR1 reads SGHTA; CDR2 reads FQGTGA. This CDR3 is CASSPYSGGANTQYF. The CDR3 nucleotides read TGTGCCAGCAGCCCCTATAGCGGGGGGGCGAATACGCAGTATTTT.

This clone was found a few times. CDR3 DNA: TGTGCCAGCTCACCAGCCCAGGACAGCTATGGCTACACCTTC. Encoded protein: CASSPAQDSYGYTF. V and J are TRBV18 and TRBJ1-2; tentatively, D is TRBD1 (6 bases). The V and J ends lost 2 bases and 4 bases respectively, with 11 bases between them. The CDR3 extends over 14 amino acids. In germline, CDR1 is KGHSH, CDR2 LQKENI. The whole variable domain, filled in from reference TRBV18 and TRBJ1-2, reads NAGVMQNPRHLVRRRGQEARLRCSPMKGHSHVYWYRQLPEEGLKFMVYLQKENIIDESGMPKERFSAEFPKEGPSILRIQQVVRGDSAAYFCASSPAQDSYGYTFGSGTRLTVV.

This chain joins TRBV19 and TRBJ1-5; D gene unclear. Germline CDR1 LNHDA, CDR2 SQIVND (reference sequence). V was clipped by 11 bases and J by 3 bases, with 11 bases between them. The CDR3 spans 12 residues. This chain's CDR3 is CAEGGLNQPQHF. The CDR3 coding sequence is TGTGCCGAAGGAGGACTCAATCAGCCCCAGCATTTT.

This clone appeared a few times. This chain joins TRBV21-1 and TRBJ1-2; the table's D call, TRBD1, has no DNA check behind it. TRBV21-1 corresponds to a pseudogene. The CDR3 length is 14 residues. CDR3 coding DNA: TGTGCCAGCAGCAGCCAGACAGGGAACTATGGCTACACCTTC. Encoded protein: CASSSQTGNYGYTF.

This clone was found a few times. V gene TRBV28 combines with J gene TRBJ2-7; TRBD1 might be the D (6 bases). The germline V gene encodes CDR1 MDHEN and CDR2 SYDVKM. V lost 5 bases and J 4 bases, leaving 18 bases between the germline ends. The CDR3 contains 15 residues. The CDR3 region has the DNA TGTGCCAGCAGTGTCGGGACACTCTCACGATACGAGCAGTACTTC. Residues: CASSVGTLSRYEQYF.

This chain joins TRBV9 and TRBJ2-3; TRBD2 matches at 12 bases. The CDR3 loop spans 16 amino acids. From germline, CDR1 is SGDLS and CDR2 YYNGEE. Unmatched junction bases numbered 5, after V lost 2 bases and J lost 4 bases. The CDR3 DNA sequence: TGTGCCAGCAGCGTTCTAGCGGGGGGGCTTGCAGATACGCAGTATTTT. This gives the protein CASSVLAGGLADTQYF.

The J gene is TRBJ2-1, the V gene TRBV5-1; unclear D gene. Trimming took off 5 bases at V and 9 bases at J, with 15 bases between the two ends. The CDR3 contains 13 residues. Germline CDR1 reads SGHRS; CDR2 reads YFSETQ. CDR3 DNA: TGCGCCAGCAGTCCTACATCGACGGGTGAGCAGTTCTTC. It codes for CASSPTSTGEQFF.

This clone was counted between two and nine times. The gene calls are TRBV25-1 and TRBJ1-6; TRBD1 might be the D (6 bases). Trimming shortened V by 4 bases and J by 8 bases, and 12 bases separated the two germline ends. The CDR3 contains 14 residues. The germline V gene encodes CDR1 MGHDK and CDR2 SYGVNS. CDR3 protein: CASSAQGFDSPLHF. The CDR3 DNA is TGTGCCAGCAGTGCACAGGGTTTTGATTCACCCCTCCACTTT.

The CDR3 spells CASSVGGVNSYEQYF. CDR3 nucleotides: TGTGCCAGCAGCGTAGGGGGGGTTAACTCCTACGAGCAGTACTTC. The chain couples TRBV9 to TRBJ2-7, with a possible D match to TRBD2 (6 bases). V lost 0 bases, J lost 0 bases, and 10 bases lay in between. The CDR3 runs to 15 residues. The germline V gene has CDR1 SGDLS and CDR2 YYNGEE.

This clone was picked up a small number of times. The chain carries TRBV19 and TRBJ1-2; no clear D. V was trimmed by 5 bases and J by 5 bases, leaving 9 bases between them. Per the germline V gene, CDR1 is LNHDA and CDR2 is SQIVND (reference sequence). The CDR3 has 12 residues. The CDR3 loop reads CASSPRSYGYTF. CDR3 DNA: TGTGCCAGTAGTCCCCGGAGTTATGGCTACACCTTC.

This clone was detected only a few times. The V call is TRBV25-1, the J call TRBJ2-3, with a tentative D call TRBD1 (6 bases). CDR1 MGHDK and CDR2 SYGVNS come from the germline V gene. Trimming took 0 bases from V and 5 from J, leaving 15 bases between them. The length of the CDR3 is 16 residues. The CDR3, as DNA: TGTGCCAGCAGTGAATATAGGCCGGACAGAATAGATACGCAGTATTTT. Protein product: CASSEYRPDRIDTQYF.

This clone was counted between two and nine times. CDR3: CAIMGTSLADTQYF. CDR3 nucleotide sequence: TGTGCCATCATGGGGACTAGCCTGGCGGATACGCAGTATTTT. The rearrangement joins TRBV10-3 to TRBJ2-3; 9 nucleotides align to TRBD2. Germline CDR1 is ENHRY and CDR2 is SYGVKD. Losses at the gene ends were 7 bases for V and 6 bases for J; bases not matched to a gene: 8. The CDR3 consists of 14 residues.

This chain connects TRBV20-1 to TRBJ2-7; unclear D gene. This CDR3 contains 11 residues. Germline V gene lookup returns CDR1 DFQATT and CDR2 SNEGSKA (reference sequence). The chain's CDR3 is CSTGVSYEQYF. Here the CDR3 DNA reads TGCAGCACCGGAGTCTCCTACGAGCAGTACTTC.

The rearrangement links TRBV7-9 to TRBJ2-7, with D perhaps matching TRBD2 (6 bases). V was trimmed by 2 bases and J by 4 bases, leaving 12 bases between them. The CDR3 is 14 amino acids. Germline loops: CDR1 SEHNR, CDR2 FQNEAQ (reference sequence). The CDR3 bases are TGTGCCAGCAGCTTAAGCAGGGCGGGGTACGAGCAGTACTTC. This gives the protein CASSLSRAGYEQYF. Variable domain in full (rest from reference TRBV7-9 and TRBJ2-7): DTGVSQNPRHKITKRGQNVTFRCDPISEHNRLYWYRQTLGQGPEFLTYFQNEAQLEKSRLLSDRFSAERPKGSFSTLEIQRTEQGDSAMYLCASSLSRAGYEQYFGPGTRLTVT.

This chain connects TRBV4-2 to TRBJ1-1, with TRBD1 as a possible D gene (5 bases). Per germline, CDR1 LGHNA and CDR2 YNFKEQ. The CDR3 is 15 residues long. Between the trimmed V and J ends, which lost 5 bases and 2 bases, there was a span of 15 bases. The CDR3 DNA reads TGTGCCAGCAGCGCCACGTGGGGGGACAACACTGAAGCTTTCTTT. This codes for CASSATWGDNTEAFF.

This chain uses TRBV6-1 with TRBJ2-7, with 9 bases fitting TRBD1. This CDR3 has 15 residues. J gave up 7 bases and V 3 bases, and 10 bases lay outside the gene matches. CDR1 and CDR2 from the germline V gene are MNHNS and SASEGT. The CDR3 sequence is CASSEPGTGRREQYF. DNA of the CDR3: TGTGCCAGCAGTGAGCCCGGGACAGGGAGGAGGGAGCAGTACTTC.

V is TRBV1 and J is TRBJ2-1; whether TRBD2, the table's D call, matches the DNA was not checked. TRBV1 constitutes a pseudogene. The CDR3 is 12 amino acids. The CDR3 DNA follows: TGCACCAGCAGCCAAGATATCTCGGGGCAGTTCTTC. Its protein product is CTSSQDISGQFF.

At least ten counts were recorded for this clone. V gene TRBV30 combines with J gene TRBJ2-2, with D maybe TRBD2 (5 bases). V lost 1 base to trimming and J lost 8 bases, with 5 bases between them. The CDR3 is made up of 11 amino acids. Germline CDR1 reads GTSNPN; CDR2 reads SVGIG (reference sequence). The CDR3 is CAWSGGGELFF. The DNA for the CDR3 is TGTGCCTGGAGTGGAGGGGGGGAGCTGTTTTTT.

This clone has only a few counts. The rearrangement links TRBV29-1 to TRBJ1-3; 8 positions agree with TRBD1. Germline lookup yields CDR1 SQVTM and CDR2 ANQGSEA. CDR3 length equals 14 residues. Trimming cost V 7 bases and J 0 bases; bases outside gene matches: 5. The chain's CDR3 is CSAGGTGSGNTIYF. CDR3 coding DNA: TGCAGCGCTGGGGGGACAGGCTCTGGAAACACCATATATTTT.

This chain uses TRBV19 with TRBJ1-1; unclear D gene. Looked up from germline, CDR1 is LNHDA and CDR2 is SQIVND (reference sequence). This CDR3 is built from 13 residues. The V end lost 7 bases, the J end lost 0 bases, and 9 bases lay between the germline ends. The CDR3 DNA is TGTGCCAGTACGCCCAGTCTGAACACTGAAGCTTTCTTT. Translated: CASTPSLNTEAFF. Full variable domain (rest looked up from reference TRBV19 and TRBJ1-1): DGGITQSPKYLFRKEGQNVTLSCEQNLNHDAMYWYRQDPGQGLRLIYYSQIVNDFQKGDIAEGYSVSREKKESFPLTVTSAQKNPTAFYLCASTPSLNTEAFFGQGTRLTVV.

This clone came up a few times. The chain carries TRBV2 and TRBJ1-2, with D uncertain. The CDR3 is made up of 13 amino acids. In germline, CDR1 is SNHLY, CDR2 FYNNEI. Trimming removed 3 bases from V and 2 bases from J, with 7 bases in between. The CDR3 region is CASSEVQNYGYTF. The DNA of the CDR3 is TGTGCCAGCAGTGAGGTACAGAACTATGGCTACACCTTC.

The genes are TRBV7-3 and TRBJ2-3; TRBD2 aligns across 13 bases. The germline gives CDR1 SGHTA, CDR2 FQGTGA. The CDR3 extends over 17 amino acids. V was clipped by 5 bases and J by 0 bases; unmatched bases: 5. CDR3 protein: CASSNRLAGGSTDTQYF. The CDR3 DNA reads TGTGCCAGCAGCAACAGACTAGCGGGGGGCAGCACAGATACGCAGTATTTT.

This chain links TRBV28 with TRBJ1-2; 7 bases agree with TRBD1. Germline V gene lookup returns CDR1 MDHEN and CDR2 SYDVKM. V dropped 4 bases and J dropped 5; count of bases not matched to a gene: 7. The CDR3 contains 14 residues. The CDR3 protein is CASSSGTAIYGYTF. Written as DNA, the CDR3 is TGTGCCAGCAGTTCCGGGACAGCAATTTATGGCTACACCTTC.

Here the CDR3 reads CASSQGIEKLFF. The CDR3 DNA reads TGTGCCAGCAGTCAGGGGATCGAAAAACTGTTTTTT. This chain joins TRBV7-9 and TRBJ1-4; possibly TRBD1 for D (6 bases). Germline loops: CDR1 SEHNR, CDR2 FQNEAQ (reference sequence). The CDR3 totals 12 residues. V was clipped by 6 bases and J by 8 bases, with 10 bases between them.

The chain couples TRBV11-2 to TRBJ2-7; TRBD1 matches 9 bases. This CDR3 is built from 14 residues. J gave up 7 bases and V 5 bases, and 9 bases lay outside the gene matches. From germline, CDR1 is SGHAT and CDR2 FQNNGV. CDR3 residues: CASSHGTGFREQYF. As DNA, the CDR3 is TGTGCCAGCAGCCACGGGACAGGGTTCCGGGAGCAGTACTTC. The variable domain in full, with the rest retrieved from reference TRBV11-2 and TRBJ2-7, is EAGVAQSPRYKIIEKRQSVAFWCNPISGHATLYWYQQILGQGPKLLIQFQNNGVVDDSQLPKDRFSAERLKGVDSTLKIQPAKLEDSAVYLCASSHGTGFREQYFGPGTRLTVT.

CDR3 loop: CAAGRREKLFF. The DNA of the CDR3 is TGTGCCGCTGGGAGACGGGAAAAACTGTTTTTT. The chain recombines TRBV27 with TRBJ1-4; D not certain. The CDR3 has 11 residues. V lost 11 bases and J 8 bases, leaving 12 bases between the germline ends. CDR1 is MNHEY, CDR2 SMNVEV, per germline (reference sequence).